Shown below are 20 T cell receptor beta chains from a single sample sequenced in a study of OX40 agonist ivuxolimab in advanced cancers. Libraries were prepared by immunoSEQ multiplex PCR; TCRdb keeps only in-frame clonotypes and omits some of them. Of more than 80,000 clones in the sample, roughly nine tenths were seen once. Sequenced material: CD4+ or CD8+ T cells sorted from blood, taken in a trial of the OX40 agonist ivuxolimab. These receptor sequences come from an adult with an advanced solid tumor such as melanoma, head and neck, liver or kidney cancer.

This chain links TRBV13 with TRBJ1-6, with D unresolved. Trimming stripped 5 bases from V and 14 bases from J, with 16 bases between. The CDR3 extends over 13 amino acids. Germline CDR1 reads PRHDT; CDR2 reads FYEKMQ (reference sequence). The CDR3 region has the DNA TGTGCCAGCAGCACCCGCCGTTCTGGCACCCTCCACTTT. This encodes CASSTRRSGTLHF.

The chain links TRBV30 to TRBJ2-3; D unresolved. V shed 3 bases and J shed 0 bases, with 7 bases lying between them. CDR3 length: 13 residues. The germline V gene has CDR1 GTSNPN and CDR2 SVGIG (reference sequence). This chain's CDR3 is CAWSVASTDTQYF. As DNA, the CDR3 is TGTGCCTGGAGCGTAGCTAGCACAGATACGCAGTATTTT.

The V and J genes are TRBV30 and TRBJ1-4, with unresolved D. The CDR3 is 11 amino acids. V was clipped by 1 base and J by 11 bases, with 8 bases between them. CDR1 and CDR2 from the germline V gene are GTSNPN and SVGIG (reference sequence). CDR3 sequence (DNA): TGTGCCTGGAGTGCGGGGAAGAAACTGTTTTTT. It is translated as CAWSAGKKLFF. The variable domain in full, completed from reference TRBV30 and TRBJ1-4, reads SQTIHQWPATLVQPVGSPLSLECTVEGTSNPNLYWYRQAAGRGLQLLFYSVGIGQISSEVPQNLSASRPQDRQFILSSKKLLLSDSGFYLCAWSAGKKLFFGSGTQLSVL.

The sample holds one count of this clone. The V gene is TRBV5-8, the J gene TRBJ2-5; the D gene is possibly TRBD2 (5 bases). V was cut by 3 bases and J by 0 bases, with 12 bases left in between. The CDR3 totals 15 residues. Germline V gives CDR1 SGHTS, CDR2 YDEGEE. In nucleotides, the CDR3 is TGTGCCAGCAGCTCTTGGGGAGCTTACCAAGAGACCCAGTACTTC. Amino acids: CASSSWGAYQETQYF. The full variable domain, with the rest looked up from reference TRBV5-8 and TRBJ2-5, is EAGVTQSPTHLIKTRGQQATLRCSPISGHTSVYWYQQALGLGLQFLLWYDEGEERNRGNFPPRFSGRQFPNYSSELNVNALELEDSALYLCASSSWGAYQETQYFGPGTRLLVL.

DNA of the CDR3: TGTGCCAGCAGTTACCAAACAGGGTACGTTAATCAGCCCCAGCATTTT. Its translation: CASSYQTGYVNQPQHF. This chain connects TRBV6-6 to TRBJ1-5; weak D call: TRBD1 (6 bases). V shed 2 bases and J shed 4 bases, with 15 bases lying between them. Germline V gene data show CDR1 as MNHNY and CDR2 as SVGAGI (reference sequence). This CDR3 comprises 16 residues.

The V call is TRBV5-1, the J call TRBJ2-1, with 8 bases aligning to TRBD2. The germline CDR1 and CDR2 sequences are SGHRS and YFSETQ. Germline trimming cut 1 base from V and 10 bases from J; bases unmatched to any gene: 10. There are 15 residues in the CDR3. CDR3 in amino acids: CASSLRAGGFWEQFF. The CDR3 region has the DNA TGCGCCAGCAGCTTGAGGGCGGGAGGATTTTGGGAGCAGTTCTTC.

The rearrangement links TRBV5-1 to TRBJ1-1; D is undetermined. Germline V CDR1 and CDR2: SGHRS, YFSETQ. V lost 0 bases and J 2 bases, leaving 11 bases between the germline ends. There are 15 residues in the CDR3. CDR3 DNA: TGCGCCAGCAGCTTGGGTTGGACCGAAAACACTGAAGCTTTCTTT. Its protein product is CASSLGWTENTEAFF.

The chain uses TRBV4-3 and TRBJ2-6, with D possibly TRBD2 on 6 matching bases. Germline-derived CDR1 and CDR2 are LGHNA and YSLEER. V lost 0 bases to trimming and J lost 0 bases, with 12 bases between them. There are 18 residues in the CDR3. CDR3 sequence: CASSQDPAGSSGANVLTF. CDR3 DNA sequence: TGCGCCAGCAGCCAAGATCCAGCGGGTAGCTCTGGGGCCAACGTCCTGACTTTC.

This chain connects TRBV12-5 to TRBJ1-2; 10 nucleotides align to TRBD1. Losses at the gene ends were 3 bases for V and 0 bases for J; bases not matched to a gene: 19. Germline values: CDR1 LGHNT, CDR2 FRNRAP. This CDR3 region has 21 residues. The CDR3 sequence is CASGFHPLYRTGGTSNYGYTF. The DNA for the CDR3 is TGTGCTAGTGGTTTCCACCCACTTTATCGGACAGGGGGTACCTCTAACTATGGCTACACCTTC.

The genes are TRBV30 and TRBJ1-5; D is ambiguous. Germline assignment: CDR1 GTSNPN and CDR2 SVGIG (reference sequence). V gave up 8 bases and J gave up 7 bases, with 18 bases separating them. This CDR3 region has 13 residues. This CDR3 is CAGSREGGQPQHF. The CDR3, as DNA: TGTGCCGGGTCCCGGGAGGGAGGACAGCCCCAGCATTTT.

The chain has TRBV28 and TRBJ2-1, with D unclear. This CDR3 spans 13 amino acids. V gave up 6 bases and J gave up 4 bases, with 10 bases separating them. CDR1 is MDHEN and CDR2 is SYDVKM in the germline V gene. The CDR3, as DNA: TGTGCCAGCAGGTCCGGTATTTACAATGAGCAGTTCTTC. Protein sequence: CASRSGIYNEQFF.

The V gene is TRBV29-1, the J gene TRBJ1-1, with a tentative D call TRBD1 (6 bases). Germline assignment: CDR1 SQVTM and CDR2 ANQGSEA. This CDR3 has 16 residues. Trimming took off 5 bases at V and 9 bases at J, with 28 bases between the two ends. This CDR3 reads CSVPGPRGPLYSKAFF. The CDR3 DNA follows: TGCAGCGTTCCCGGCCCCCGGGGGCCCTTATATTCAAAAGCTTTCTTT.

This sequence joins TRBV15 and TRBJ1-4; tentative D call: TRBD1 (5 bases). Per germline, CDR1 LNHNV and CDR2 YYDKDF (reference sequence). Trimming shortened V by 8 bases and J by 8 bases, and 18 bases separated the two germline ends. The CDR3 is 14 residues long. As DNA, the CDR3 is TGTGCCACCCCAAGACCCGAAACAGGCGAAAAACTGTTTTTT. Translated, it gives CATPRPETGEKLFF.

DNA for the CDR3: TGTGCCAGTAGTATGGGGTTTGCCTACGAGCAGTACTTC. Amino acid sequence: CASSMGFAYEQYF. The V gene is TRBV19, the J gene TRBJ2-7; D gene uncertain. V dropped 3 bases and J dropped 2 bases, with 8 bases sitting between them. This CDR3 region has 13 residues. Germline V lookup: CDR1 LNHDA, CDR2 SQIVND (reference sequence).

About this clone itself: The sample has other DNA sequences that encode this CDR3 too. The V and J genes are TRBV15 and TRBJ1-5, with D perhaps matching TRBD1 (5 bases). In germline, CDR1 is LNHNV, CDR2 YYDKDF (reference sequence). Between the trimmed V and J ends, which lost 0 bases and 4 bases, there was a span of 10 bases. This CDR3 is 15 amino acids long. CDR3 residues: CATSRDRGSNQPQHF. The CDR3 coding sequence is TGTGCCACCAGCAGAGATCGGGGGAGTAATCAGCCCCAGCATTTT.

This rearrangement joins TRBV5-1 to TRBJ2-5, with a possible D match to TRBD2 (5 bases). CDR1 and CDR2 (germline): SGHRS, YFSETQ. The V gene lost 1 base and the J gene lost 4 bases, with 20 bases spanning the gap. The CDR3 spans 17 residues. This CDR3 is CASSLLGLKANPETQYF. CDR3 coding DNA: TGCGCCAGCAGCTTGCTAGGACTCAAAGCAAACCCAGAGACCCAGTACTTC.

J is TRBJ2-3 and V is TRBV13; TRBD2 agrees at 9 bases. The germline gives CDR1 PRHDT, CDR2 FYEKMQ (reference sequence). The trim removed 7 bases at V and 1 base at J, leaving 9 bases unmatched. CDR3 length equals 16 residues. The chain's CDR3 is CASTPQRGAGTDTQYF. CDR3 in DNA: TGTGCCAGCACCCCCCAGCGGGGGGCCGGCACAGATACGCAGTATTTT.

This chain uses TRBV2 with TRBJ2-1; TRBD1 or TRBD2 may be the D gene (6 bases each). CDR1 SNHLY and CDR2 FYNNEI come from the germline V gene. V was trimmed by 4 bases and J by 6 bases, leaving 10 bases between them. The CDR3 has 13 residues. Here the CDR3 DNA reads TGTGCCAGCAGTGGGGGGGCCCTCAATGAGCAGTTCTTC. Translation: CASSGGALNEQFF.

The CDR3, as DNA: TGCGCCAGCAGCCAAGTTTTGAAGGACAATGAGCAGTTCTTC. It is translated as CASSQVLKDNEQFF. The chain recombines TRBV4-1 with TRBJ2-1; D gene ambiguous. The length of the CDR3 is 14 residues. The germline V gene encodes CDR1 MGHRA and CDR2 YSYEKL. V lost 1 base to trimming and J lost 5 bases, with 9 bases between them.

The chain is built from TRBV27 and TRBJ2-3; D could derive from TRBD1 or TRBD2 (5 bases each). The CDR3 is 16 residues long. The V gene lost 1 base and the J gene lost 1 base, with 12 bases spanning the gap. Germline V lookup: CDR1 MNHEY, CDR2 SMNVEV (reference sequence). In nucleotides, the CDR3 is TGTGCCAGCAGTTTATTGGGGACCCAAGGCACAGATACGCAGTATTTT. Translating it yields CASSLLGTQGTDTQYF.